Listed here are 13 T cell receptor beta chains from one sample, sequenced in a study of blood T cell repertoires in COVID-19. Produced via immunoSEQ multiplex PCR; TCRdb's table is partial and in-frame only. The sample shows approximately 200,000 clones, more than 70% of them seen only once. Material for sequencing was PBMCs or T cells enriched from blood (not recorded which). All receptors derive from a woman aged 40 to 55 with acute COVID-19.

In nucleotides, the CDR3 is TGTGCCAGCAGCTTGTTATTCACGGGGGAAGGGTCCGATACGCAGTATTTT. This gives the protein CASSLLFTGEGSDTQYF. This chain uses TRBV5-8 with TRBJ2-3, with D perhaps matching TRBD2 (6 bases). The CDR3 length is 17 residues. V lost 1 base, J lost 6 bases, and 21 bases lay in between. Germline V gene sequence: CDR1 SGHTS, CDR2 YDEGEE.

The chain couples TRBV19 to TRBJ1-4, with D possibly matching TRBD1 (6 bases). V was trimmed by 6 bases and J by 8 bases, leaving 19 bases between them. This CDR3 contains 15 residues. CDR1 is LNHDA, CDR2 SQIVND, per germline (reference sequence). CDR3 sequence reads: CASSLLKGDGEKLFF. The CDR3 bases are TGTGCCAGTAGCCTTCTGAAGGGGGATGGCGAAAAACTGTTTTTT.

J is TRBJ2-1 and V is TRBV6-6, with a possible D match to TRBD1 (6 bases). Between the trimmed V and J ends, which lost 5 bases and 5 bases, there was a span of 13 bases. The CDR3 contains 14 residues. The germline gives CDR1 MNHNY, CDR2 SVGAGI (reference sequence). CDR3 region: CASSRDNLNNEQFF. The CDR3 DNA follows: TGTGCCAGCAGTCGGGACAATCTCAACAATGAGCAGTTCTTC.

This clone was observed a handful of times. The CDR3, as DNA: TGTGCCAGTAGTTACGGGATTAGCAATCAGCCCCAGCATTTT. This encodes CASSYGISNQPQHF. The chain combines TRBV19 with TRBJ1-5; D gene unclear. Germline loops: CDR1 LNHDA, CDR2 SQIVND (reference sequence). V gave up 5 bases and J gave up 0 bases, with 8 bases separating them. The CDR3 has 14 amino acids.

This clone occurred once. The chain couples TRBV12-5 to TRBJ1-2; 8 bases align to TRBD1. Germline-derived CDR1 and CDR2 are LGHNT and FRNRAP. Trimming cost V 6 bases and J 4 bases; bases outside gene matches: 4. The CDR3 totals 13 residues. CDR3 loop: CASGQGAAYGYTF. In DNA, the CDR3 is TGTGCTAGTGGGCAGGGGGCGGCCTATGGCTACACCTTC.

The rearrangement uses TRBV29-1 and TRBJ2-3, with 10 bases aligning to TRBD2. The CDR3 totals 13 residues. V dropped 4 bases and J dropped 4; count of bases not matched to a gene: 2. Germline CDR1 and CDR2: SQVTM and ANQGSEA. The CDR3 sequence: CSVGLAGADTQYF. The CDR3 DNA reads TGCAGCGTTGGCCTAGCGGGAGCAGATACGCAGTATTTT.

The chain carries TRBV6-2 or TRBV6-3 and TRBJ1-5, with D possibly being TRBD1 (6 bases). Per the germline V gene, CDR1 is MNHEY and CDR2 is SVGEGT. The CDR3 contains 17 residues. The V end lost 5 bases, the J end lost 0 bases, and 17 bases lay between the germline ends. CDR3 in amino acids: CASSRAQGRASNQPQHF. The CDR3 DNA follows: TGTGCCAGCAGTAGGGCTCAGGGGCGCGCTAGCAATCAGCCCCAGCATTTT.

The V and J genes are TRBV5-1 and TRBJ2-7; 10 nucleotides line up with TRBD1. CDR3 size: 15 residues. The V segment lost 4 bases and the J segment 5 bases; nucleotides outside the gene matches: 9. Germline loops: CDR1 SGHRS, CDR2 YFSETQ. CDR3 loop: CASSRTGTGDDEQYF. The DNA of the CDR3 is TGCGCCAGCAGCCGCACCGGGACAGGGGACGACGAGCAGTACTTC.

This clone was counted a single time. The chain joins TRBV19 to TRBJ2-4; possibly TRBD2 for D (5 bases). V was shortened by 6 bases and J by 3 bases, with 15 bases between the two germline ends. CDR3 length: 15 residues. Germline V gives CDR1 LNHDA, CDR2 SQIVND (reference sequence). Written as DNA, the CDR3 is TGTGCCAGTAGCCGAAAGGTGGGGAGCAAAAACATTCAGTACTTC. Protein product: CASSRKVGSKNIQYF.

The genes are TRBV10-1 and TRBJ2-7, with D tentatively TRBD2 (7 bases). V lost 3 bases and J 6 bases, leaving 12 bases between the germline ends. Germline V gives CDR1 WNHNN, CDR2 SYGVQD (reference sequence). CDR3 length: 13 residues. Here the CDR3 reads CASSEGGVREQYF. CDR3 DNA: TGCGCCAGCAGTGAAGGGGGGGTTCGCGAGCAGTACTTC.

The sample holds a few counts of this clone. V usage is TRBV2 and J usage is TRBJ1-3; maybe TRBD1 (6 bases). CDR3 length equals 14 residues. CDR1 is SNHLY, CDR2 FYNNEI, per germline. Trimming took off 7 bases at V and 3 bases at J, with 13 bases between the two ends. The CDR3 DNA reads TGTGCCAGCACGGCAGGGGATTTTGGAAACACCATATATTTT. Encoded protein: CASTAGDFGNTIYF.

This clone was recorded a few times. The chain combines TRBV5-5 with TRBJ1-1, with D possibly matching TRBD1 (5 bases). The germline CDR1 and CDR2 sequences are SGHKS and YYEKEE (reference sequence). This CDR3 contains 15 residues. Trimming removed 3 bases at V and 0 bases at J, with 12 bases between. CDR3 residues: CASSSLGVMNTEAFF. CDR3 nucleotide sequence: TGTGCCAGCAGCTCCCTAGGGGTTATGAACACTGAAGCTTTCTTT.

The chain is built from TRBV2 and TRBJ2-2, with unresolved D. V shed 4 bases and J shed 4 bases, with 7 bases lying between them. Germline assignment: CDR1 SNHLY and CDR2 FYNNEI. There are 13 residues in the CDR3. The CDR3 protein is CASSVEVTGELFF. Here the CDR3 DNA reads TGTGCCAGCAGTGTAGAGGTCACCGGGGAGCTGTTTTTT.